The 19 T cell receptor beta chains listed next were all sequenced from one sample in a study of beta chain features in type 1 diabetes. The investigators reverse transcribed all of the isolated RNA, so they sequenced expressed TCRB transcripts. Assay: immunoSEQ multiplex PCR; the TCRdb copy retains only in-frame clones and omits some. The data contain 350,000 or so clones, around 20% of them singletons. Sequencing was performed on naive CD4+ T cells from blood. The receptor source for this set is a woman younger than 30 in good health.

The chain has TRBV7-2 and TRBJ1-2; possibly TRBD1 for D (6 bases). The CDR3 totals 16 residues. Germline V CDR1 and CDR2: SGHTA, FQGNSA. V lost 2 bases and J lost 2, with 15 bases in between. CDR3 in amino acids: CASSLRAGELNYGYTF. Here the CDR3 DNA reads TGTGCCAGCAGCTTACGGGCAGGGGAATTGAACTATGGCTACACCTTC.

About this clone itself: Within the sample, other DNA sequences also encode this same CDR3. This sequence joins TRBV30 and TRBJ1-2, with 8 nucleotides matching TRBD1. Germline values: CDR1 GTSNPN, CDR2 SVGIG (reference sequence). Trimming removed 3 bases from V and 8 bases from J; junction bases left unmatched: 2. The CDR3 runs to 11 residues. CDR3 sequence reads: CAWSSGGGYTF. The CDR3 DNA sequence: TGTGCCTGGAGCTCAGGGGGCGGCTACACCTTC. Variable domain in full (rest from reference TRBV30 and TRBJ1-2): SQTIHQWPATLVQPVGSPLSLECTVEGTSNPNLYWYRQAAGRGLQLLFYSVGIGQISSEVPQNLSASRPQDRQFILSSKKLLLSDSGFYLCAWSSGGGYTFGSGTRLTVV.

The chain carries TRBV7-2 and TRBJ2-4; 7 nucleotides align to TRBD1. The germline gives CDR1 SGHTA, CDR2 FQGNSA. Trimming cost V 3 bases and J 3 bases; bases outside gene matches: 5. The CDR3 sequence is 15 residues long. Written as DNA, the CDR3 is TGTGCCAGCAGCTTTAGGGGGCTGGACAAAAACATTCAGTACTTC. Translating it yields CASSFRGLDKNIQYF.

The V and J genes are TRBV19 and TRBJ2-1; 7 positions agree with TRBD2. Germline trimming cut 10 bases from V and 0 bases from J; bases unmatched to any gene: 6. The CDR3 loop spans 14 amino acids. Germline CDR1 reads LNHDA; CDR2 reads SQIVND (reference sequence). CDR3 residues: CATATSSSYNEQFF. CDR3 DNA sequence: TGTGCCACTGCGACTAGCAGCTCCTACAATGAGCAGTTCTTC. The full variable domain, its missing parts supplied by reference TRBV19 and TRBJ2-1, is DGGITQSPKYLFRKEGQNVTLSCEQNLNHDAMYWYRQDPGQGLRLIYYSQIVNDFQKGDIAEGYSVSREKKESFPLTVTSAQKNPTAFYLCATATSSSYNEQFFGPGTRLTVL.

The J gene is TRBJ1-3, the V gene TRBV4-2; 9 bases are shared with TRBD1. The CDR3 is 18 residues long. Trimming at V came to 2 bases and at J to 4 bases, leaving 12 bases not matched to a gene. CDR1 and CDR2 from the germline V gene are LGHNA and YNFKEQ. Here the CDR3 reads CASSQKASTGGEGNTIYF. CDR3 coding DNA: TGTGCCAGCAGCCAAAAGGCCTCAACAGGGGGCGAGGGAAACACCATATATTTT.

The gene calls are TRBV19 and TRBJ2-3; possible D gene TRBD1, 5 bases. The CDR3 is 14 amino acids. V was pared by 3 bases and J by 4 bases, with 11 bases between. In germline, CDR1 is LNHDA, CDR2 SQIVND (reference sequence). The CDR3 nucleotides read TGTGCCAGTAGTATTGGGGCATCGGCAGATACGCAGTATTTT. It is translated as CASSIGASADTQYF. The full variable domain, in which reference TRBV19 and TRBJ2-3 provide the parts outside the CDR3, is DGGITQSPKYLFRKEGQNVTLSCEQNLNHDAMYWYRQDPGQGLRLIYYSQIVNDFQKGDIAEGYSVSREKKESFPLTVTSAQKNPTAFYLCASSIGASADTQYFGPGTRLTVL.

V usage is TRBV9 and J usage is TRBJ2-1; the D gene is possibly TRBD1 (5 bases). The CDR3 is made up of 17 amino acids. The V end lost 3 bases, the J end lost 8 bases, and 24 bases lay between the germline ends. CDR1 SGDLS and CDR2 YYNGEE come from the germline V gene. DNA of the CDR3: TGTGCCAGCAGCGCGATGATAAGTCTGGGGCCGGCGGATGAGCAGTTCTTC. The encoded protein is CASSAMISLGPADEQFF.

To note about this clone: Other nucleotide sequences from this sample produce the same CDR3. The V and J genes are TRBV18 and TRBJ2-2, with unresolved D. The CDR3 sequence is 15 residues long. Germline CDR1 KGHSH, CDR2 LQKENI. V lost 3 bases, J lost 0 bases, and 8 bases lay in between. CDR3 loop: CASSPRQANTGELFF. The CDR3 DNA follows: TGTGCCAGCTCACCTCGACAAGCGAACACCGGGGAGCTGTTTTTT.

This clone has just a few counts. Within the sample, other DNA sequences also encode this same CDR3. The V call is TRBV29-1, the J call TRBJ2-7, with 8 bases that match TRBD1. Looked up from germline, CDR1 is SQVTM and CDR2 is ANQGSEA. The CDR3 is 14 amino acids. J lost 2 bases, V lost 2 bases, and 5 bases had no gene match. This CDR3 reads CSVENQGATYEQYF. As DNA, the CDR3 is TGCAGCGTTGAAAATCAGGGGGCTACCTACGAGCAGTACTTC.

The chain employs TRBV2 and TRBJ2-1; the D is unclear. V gave up 4 bases and J gave up 4 bases, with 5 bases separating them. Per the germline V gene, CDR1 is SNHLY and CDR2 is FYNNEI. This CDR3 is built from 12 residues. This CDR3 is CASSVFYNEQFF. The CDR3 DNA reads as TGTGCCAGCAGTGTATTTTACAATGAGCAGTTCTTC.

The chain uses TRBV19 and TRBJ2-7; a possible D gene is TRBD1 (6 bases). The CDR3 sequence is 15 residues long. Germline lookup yields CDR1 LNHDA and CDR2 SQIVND (reference sequence). V dropped 3 bases and J dropped 3 bases, with 15 bases sitting between them. CDR3 in DNA: TGTGCCAGTAGTATCGCCTACAGGGATATCTACGAGCAGTACTTC. The encoded protein is CASSIAYRDIYEQYF.

The chain employs TRBV5-6 and TRBJ2-5; D remains unclear. The CDR3 is made up of 11 amino acids. Germline CDR1 is SGHDT and CDR2 is YYEEEE. V lost 5 bases and J lost 3, with 5 bases in between. The CDR3, as DNA: TGTGCCAGCAGTTTAAAAGAGACCCAGTACTTC. This gives the protein CASSLKETQYF.

In its sample, this clone was seen a few times. CDR3 sequence: CTSSQGGIPEVDTQYF. The CDR3 DNA reads as TGCACCAGCAGCCAAGGCGGGATCCCGGAGGTAGATACGCAGTATTTT. The V gene is TRBV1, the J gene TRBJ2-3; no DNA check was done on the table's D call, TRBD2. TRBV1 is recorded as a pseudogene. CDR3 length: 16 residues.

This clone was counted between two and nine times. The CDR3 DNA follows: TGTGCCAGCAGCTTGGGTCCCAGCGACTACGAGCAGTACTTC. It codes for CASSLGPSDYEQYF. The V call is TRBV11-2, the J call TRBJ2-7; D remains ambiguous. The V gene's germline CDR1 is SGHAT and CDR2 FQNNGV. This CDR3 is built from 14 residues. V lost 3 bases and J lost 3, with 12 bases in between.

The table lists this clone with a few counts. The rearrangement joins TRBV7-9 to TRBJ1-4, with D perhaps matching TRBD1 (5 bases). Trimming stripped 6 bases from V and 8 bases from J, with 13 bases between. CDR3 length equals 13 residues. CDR1 is SEHNR, CDR2 FQNEAQ, per germline (reference sequence). CDR3 sequence (DNA): TGTGCCAGCAGGGGCCTCCAGGGAGAAAAACTGTTTTTT. This translates into CASRGLQGEKLFF. The full variable domain, with the rest looked up from reference TRBV7-9 and TRBJ1-4, is DTGVSQNPRHKITKRGQNVTFRCDPISEHNRLYWYRQTLGQGPEFLTYFQNEAQLEKSRLLSDRFSAERPKGSFSTLEIQRTEQGDSAMYLCASRGLQGEKLFFGSGTQLSVL.

J is TRBJ2-7 and V is TRBV5-4; TRBD2 matches 10 bases. In germline, CDR1 is SGHNT, CDR2 YYREEE (reference sequence). There are 15 residues in the CDR3. The V gene end was trimmed by 1 base and the J gene end by 5 bases; junction bases not matched to a gene: 6. In nucleotides, the CDR3 is TGTGCCAGCAGCTTGAGCCTAGCGGGAGCCAACGAGCAGTACTTC. Translated, it gives CASSLSLAGANEQYF.

The rearrangement links TRBV2 to TRBJ2-3; TRBD2 might be the D (6 bases). V was cut by 2 bases and J by 4 bases, with 16 bases left in between. The CDR3 covers 16 residues. CDR1 SNHLY and CDR2 FYNNEI come from the germline V gene. The CDR3, as DNA: TGTGCCAGCAGTGAAATAGCAGCGGGTGGAGCAGATACGCAGTATTTT. It codes for CASSEIAAGGADTQYF.

This rearrangement joins TRBV5-1 to TRBJ1-1; 7 bases are shared with TRBD1. Germline values: CDR1 SGHRS, CDR2 YFSETQ. Losses at the gene ends were 2 bases for V and 11 bases for J; bases not matched to a gene: 9. This CDR3 is built from 13 residues. CDR3 residues: CASSFRQGENAFF. CDR3 nucleotide sequence: TGCGCCAGCAGCTTTAGACAGGGTGAGAATGCTTTCTTT.

This clone was picked up a small number of times. V is TRBV7-9 and J is TRBJ1-4, with 10 bases fitting TRBD1. Germline trimming cut 5 bases from V and 1 base from J; bases unmatched to any gene: 10. Germline CDR1 is SEHNR and CDR2 is FQNEAQ (reference sequence). The CDR3 loop spans 18 amino acids. The CDR3 is CASSAGQGQYGTNEKLFF. In DNA form, the CDR3 reads TGTGCCAGCAGCGCGGGACAGGGGCAGTACGGAACTAATGAAAAACTGTTTTTT.